This T cell receptor beta chain was profiled in a study of regulatory T cells in long-lasting Graves disease (dated by TCRdb to about 2021). About the full investigation: Newly diagnosed Graves' disease patients had taken antithyroid drugs for less than 3 months. A total of about 33 samples underwent TCR sequencing, from some 13 patients with persistent Graves' disease and around 20 patients with newly diagnosed Graves' disease. The study was conducted in China and was registered as a clinical trial. Patients with persistent Graves' disease were compared with patients with newly diagnosed Graves' disease using TCR sequencing and RNA sequencing of peripheral blood. The study at large found these results: The authors noted that the small sample size was a limitation that may lower accuracy. Only the TCR beta chain was sequenced and analyzed. Persistent Graves' disease patients showed lower TCR Shannon entropy and fewer highly expanded clones than newly diagnosed patients, suggesting clonal expansion. More public clonotypes were shared among persistent patients (roughly 2,700) than among newly diagnosed patients (over 900). Preferential use of TRBV28, TRBJ1-2 and TRBJ2-5 was observed in persistent disease, whereas TRBV20-1 and TRBJ2-1 were favored in newly diagnosed disease. Because the primary lesion, thyroid tissue, could not be accessed, the study looked at peripheral blood alone.

Many counts were recorded for this clonotype. Its binding antigen is unknown. No base quality values were provided; no much bigger clone lies one nucleotide off. Taken with the paper, the label for time point translates to: newly diagnosed GD, antithyroid drugs for less than 3 months. RNA was extracted from PBMCs in TRIzol for both TCR sequencing and RNA sequencing. The diagnosis of Graves' disease followed American Thyroid Association guidelines. Patients for the study were recruited at an endocrinology department in Xi'an, China. Each patient gave about 9.1 milliliters of peripheral blood, collected in an EDTA anticoagulant tube. Ficoll Paque Plus density gradient separation was used to isolate PBMCs, and no further T cell sorting was performed. An Agilent 2100 Bioanalyzer and agarose gel were used to check RNA quality, while a NanoDrop 2000 measured RNA concentration. The library was obtained by multiplex PCR. The listed sequencing device is Illumina HiSeq 4000. CDR3 regions were amplified by Arm-PCR with iRepertoire HTBI primers to construct TCR beta libraries. Gel purification was performed on PCR products prior to sequencing. In the original analysis: A total of some 60 TRBV and under 15 TRBJ segments were identified across samples and were used for gene usage analysis of CDR3 amino acid clonotypes. Filtered high-quality paired reads were merged into contigs using COPE and FqMerger. BLAST was used to align contigs to IMGT TRBV, TRBD and TRBJ reference genes, and CDR3 was defined according to IMGT. Highly expanded clones were defined as clonotypes with a frequency above 0.1%. Repertoire diversity was measured by Shannon entropy, and V-J evenness by the Gini coefficient. Clonotypes shared by more than one individual were considered public. TCRdb reanalyzed the raw reads on its own, using fastp at Q25 for trimming and MiXCR for clone calling, and kept in-frame beta chains. Rows merge per CDR3 protein into single entries with the most common DNA and genes. What appears here as the V and J calls and clone size reflects TCRdb's work, not the paper's. The sample table shows roughly 420,000 distinct CDR3 sequences, and roughly 16% are seen once. In total, the top ten clones hold approximately 21% of the sample.

The junction shows trimming of 0 bases on V and 0 bases on J, plus 12 bases between the germline ends. CDR1 and CDR2 (MNHEY, SVGAGI) derive from the germline V gene. Including cysteine and phenylalanine, the CDR3 has 16 amino acids. The read is trimmed to its CDR3 DNA, 48 bases read in frame from base 1. This specimen was peripheral blood mononuclear cells (PBMCs), taken at new diagnosis, from a patient treated with antithyroid drugs. The TCR sequence derives from a female donor with Graves disease. The V gene is TRBV6-5 and the J gene is TRBJ2-7; the D region possibly corresponds to TRBD2 (7 bases align). The CDR3 region: CASSYSGRGSSYEQYF. The DNA sequence is given as TGTGCCAGCAGTTACTCGGGGAGGGGGAGCTCCTACGAGCAGTACTTC.